This record looks at one T cell receptor (beta chain) sequence and its context. Its antigen is not yet known. Within one base of it there is no much larger clone, and no base qualities were kept. The trial excluded patients who had a history of autoimmune disease or who were on systemic immunosuppression. Peripheral blood for TCR sequencing was collected from all dose cohorts at baseline, on cycle 4 day 1, and on cycle 7 day 1. Samples came from an open-label, multicenter, first-in-human phase I dose-escalation trial of ivuxolimab. Adults with locally advanced or metastatic melanoma, renal cell, hepatocellular, or head and neck squamous cell carcinoma were enrolled in the trial. Before TCR sequencing, CD4+ and CD8+ T cells were separately sorted from peripheral blood. From a lookup of the germline V gene, CDR1 and CDR2 are SGHNT and YENEEA. V loses 1 base, J loses 0 bases, and the germline ends lie 11 bases apart. Including the terminal cysteine and phenylalanine, the CDR3 comprises 16 residues. Just the 48-base CDR3 DNA is kept, in frame starting at base 1.

Genomic DNA was extracted from sorted cells for sequencing of the TCRbeta CDR3 region. The immunoSEQ Assay was used to sequence the TCRbeta CDR3 regions. The clones in this table, taken by TCRdb from immuneACCESS, are in-frame only. Not every clone is retained; where verified, under half of the shortfall comes from an unresolved V gene, and the cause of the rest is unknown. The sample table records roughly 29,000 clones; 84% of these occur just once. The ten largest clones add up to 15% to 20% of the sample. This sample is drawn from a study of OX40 agonist ivuxolimab in advanced cancers. General notes on the study: The costimulatory receptor OX40 (CD134) was targeted by ivuxolimab, a fully human IgG2 agonistic monoclonal antibody. Patients were allowed to have had prior anti-PD-1, anti-PD-L1 or anti-CTLA-4 therapy, and about 40% of the dose-escalation patients had been treated with checkpoint inhibitors. The point of sequencing TCRbeta in the periphery was to test whether ivuxolimab changed TCR sequence diversity and drove clonal T-cell expansion. Partial responses were achieved by three dose-escalation patients, of whom one had hepatocellular carcinoma and two had cutaneous melanoma. The monotherapy dose-escalation portion (N = 52 patients) of the phase I ivuxolimab trial is reported in the paper. Of the approximately 53 patients in dose escalation, 19 had hepatocellular carcinoma, roughly 15 had melanoma, 9 had renal cell carcinoma and 9 had head and neck cancer. In the dose-escalation cohort, about four fifths of patients were male, and the mean age was around 60 years with a range of roughly 20 to 79. Intravenous ivuxolimab was administered to patients every 2 weeks at six dose levels: 0.01, 0.1, 0.3, 1.5, 3 and 10 mg/kg. The investigation overall reported the following: After ivuxolimab, more expanded clones were found on average in CD8+ T cells than in CD4+ T cells. In the 0.1-3.0 mg/kg groups, partial responders were among the patients with the lowest normalized peripheral clonal expansion, particularly in CD8+ T cells. The antigen specificity of the clonally expanded peripheral T cells was not determined. Clonal expansion of both CD4+ and CD8+ blood T cells was observed from baseline to week 6 at doses 0.1 to 3.0 mg/kg. Low levels of normalized T-cell clonal expansion were also seen in some nonresponding patients.

This material consisted of CD4+ or CD8+ T cells sorted from blood, taken in a trial of the OX40 agonist ivuxolimab. The source is an adult with an advanced solid tumor such as melanoma, head and neck, liver or kidney cancer. The rearrangement joined TRBV11-3 to TRBJ2-3; the D gene is possibly TRBD2, with 5 bases matching. The DNA is TGTGCCAGCAGCTTAGGAAGAGGGCTTAGCACAGATACGCAGTATTTT. The encoded protein is CASSLGRGLSTDTQYF.